Listed here are 24 T cell receptor beta chains from one sample, sequenced in a study of blood T cell repertoires in COVID-19. The protocol was immunoSEQ multiplex PCR, while the TCRdb copy is restricted to in-frame clones and leaves out a portion. The profile shows approximately 150,000 clones, around 83% of them singletons. Specimen: peripheral blood. These receptors were taken from a human donor with acute or convalescent COVID-19. The donor label of this sample is uncertain.

The genes are TRBV6-5 and TRBJ1-4; possible D gene TRBD1, 5 bases. Looked up from germline, CDR1 is MNHEY and CDR2 is SVGAGI. There are 15 residues in the CDR3. V lost 2 bases and J 5 bases, leaving 12 bases between the germline ends. The CDR3 protein is CASSYGVGANEKLFF. The CDR3 DNA follows: TGTGCCAGCAGTTACGGCGTAGGGGCAAATGAAAAACTGTTTTTT.

Points on this clone: Germline is not matched at one junction end, which may reflect a read error. The chain combines TRBV6-2 or TRBV6-3 with TRBJ1-1; D gene uncertain. Germline CDR1 reads MNHEY; CDR2 reads SVGEGT. The CDR3 consists of 16 residues. CDR3 DNA: TGTGCCAGCAGTTACTCTGACACCTCCATGAACGCTGAAGCTTTCTTT. Its protein product is CASSYSDTSMNAEAFF.

This sequence joins TRBV11-3 and TRBJ1-3; D may be TRBD1 (6 bases). Trimming took off 4 bases at V and 4 bases at J, with 8 bases between the two ends. CDR1 and CDR2 (germline): SGHNT, YENEEA. The CDR3 consists of 13 residues. The CDR3 here is CASSYGQGNTIYF. CDR3 nucleotides: TGTGCCAGCAGCTATGGACAGGGAAACACCATATATTTT.

This clone appeared many times. This rearrangement joins TRBV27 to TRBJ1-6; no definite D call. CDR1 is MNHEY and CDR2 is SMNVEV in the germline V gene (reference sequence). V lost 6 bases, J lost 0 bases, and 12 bases lay in between. The CDR3 sequence is 16 residues long. CDR3 DNA: TGTGCCAGCAGATATCAGGCCAACTCCTATAATTCACCCCTCCACTTT. This gives the protein CASRYQANSYNSPLHF.

This chain connects TRBV6-5 to TRBJ2-7; 10 nucleotides agree with TRBD1. From germline, CDR1 is MNHEY and CDR2 SVGAGI. Losses at the gene ends were 4 bases for V and 4 bases for J; bases not matched to a gene: 7. CDR3 length: 15 amino acids. The CDR3 loop is CASSSRWDRGYEQYV. The DNA for the CDR3 is TGTGCCAGCAGTTCCCGGTGGGACAGGGGATACGAGCAGTACGTC.

The gene calls are TRBV27 and TRBJ1-2; 9 nucleotides align to TRBD1. J lost 0 bases, V lost 5 bases, and 7 bases had no gene match. This CDR3 spans 16 amino acids. The germline CDR1 and CDR2 sequences are MNHEY and SMNVEV (reference sequence). In DNA form, the CDR3 reads TGTGCCAGCAGTCCCCTAGGGGACAGGGCTAACTATGGCTACACCTTC. It translates to CASSPLGDRANYGYTF.

This clone was found a few times. The chain uses TRBV6-5 and TRBJ2-7, with D possibly TRBD1 on 5 matching bases. This CDR3 is 13 amino acids long. Trimming removed 7 bases at V and 3 bases at J, with 13 bases between. Germline lookup yields CDR1 MNHEY and CDR2 SVGAGI. CDR3 residues: CASMGRTLYEQYF. In DNA form, the CDR3 reads TGTGCCAGCATGGGGCGGACACTCTACGAGCAGTACTTC.

The chain joins TRBV5-1 to TRBJ2-1; 9 bases are a match to TRBD2. The CDR3 is 15 residues long. The ends lost 4 bases at V and 6 bases at J; junction bases unmatched: 8. Germline CDR1 and CDR2: SGHRS and YFSETQ. The CDR3: CASSKSGGLVNEQFF. The CDR3, as DNA: TGCGCCAGCAGCAAAAGCGGGGGGCTAGTCAATGAGCAGTTCTTC.

The chain combines TRBV18 with TRBJ2-2; 8 bases map to TRBD1. The germline CDR1 and CDR2 sequences are KGHSH and LQKENI. Unmatched junction bases numbered 3, after V lost 6 bases and J lost 0 bases. This CDR3 has 15 amino acids. The CDR3 loop reads CASSLQGANTGELFF. The CDR3 nucleotides read TGTGCCAGCTCGTTACAGGGGGCGAACACCGGGGAGCTGTTTTTT.

The chain joins TRBV4-2 to TRBJ1-3, with TRBD1 matching 9 bases. The germline V gene encodes CDR1 LGHNA and CDR2 YNFKEQ. CDR3 length: 15 amino acids. Trimming cost V 4 bases and J 1 base; bases outside gene matches: 2. The CDR3 bases are TGTGCCAGCAGCCTAGACAGGGGGTCTGGAAACACCATATATTTT. It translates to CASSLDRGSGNTIYF.

The V and J genes are TRBV30 and TRBJ2-1; TRBD2 might be the D (5 bases). Trimming took off 0 bases at V and 9 bases at J, with 12 bases between the two ends. The CDR3 runs 13 residues. Germline assignment: CDR1 GTSNPN and CDR2 SVGIG (reference sequence). The CDR3: CAWSVFGVAEQFF. The CDR3 DNA sequence: TGTGCCTGGAGTGTATTCGGGGTGGCTGAGCAGTTCTTC.

The chain carries TRBV7-2 and TRBJ2-3; 9 bases line up with TRBD1. J gave up 4 bases and V 5 bases, and 7 bases lay outside the gene matches. The CDR3 is 15 amino acids. Germline V CDR1 and CDR2: SGHTA, FQGNSA. The CDR3 region has the DNA TGTGCCAGCAGCAACCGGGACAGGGTAGCAGATACGCAGTATTTT. Its protein is CASSNRDRVADTQYF.

V usage is TRBV5-1 and J usage is TRBJ1-1, with D possibly being TRBD1 (5 bases). Germline loops: CDR1 SGHRS, CDR2 YFSETQ. Trimming took off 6 bases at V and 4 bases at J, with 16 bases between the two ends. There are 14 residues in the CDR3. CDR3 bases: TGCGCCAGCAATTGGGGGGACGGGGGCACTGAAGCTTTCTTT. It yields the protein CASNWGDGGTEAFF.

The CDR3 here is CASSRNPGTGNTGELFF. CDR3 bases: TGCGCCAGCAGCCGCAACCCCGGGACAGGGAACACCGGGGAGCTGTTTTTT. This sequence joins TRBV4-3 and TRBJ2-2, with 8 bases identical to TRBD1. J lost 1 base, V lost 4 bases, and 8 bases had no gene match. This CDR3 region has 17 residues. Looked up from germline, CDR1 is LGHNA and CDR2 is YSLEER.

The chain combines TRBV7-9 with TRBJ1-4; D is unresolved. V was trimmed by 5 bases and J by 7 bases, leaving 5 bases between them. Germline CDR1 SEHNR, CDR2 FQNEAQ (reference sequence). The CDR3 is 11 residues long. CDR3 in amino acids: CASSKSEKLFF. CDR3 nucleotides: TGTGCCAGCAGCAAGAGTGAAAAACTGTTTTTT.

The chain has TRBV6-4 and TRBJ2-2; TRBD2 matches at 9 bases. CDR1 MRHNA and CDR2 SNTAGT come from the germline V gene. The CDR3 spans 14 residues. V dropped 3 bases and J dropped 5; count of bases not matched to a gene: 1. The chain's CDR3 is CASSETSGTGELFF. The DNA for the CDR3 is TGTGCCAGCAGTGAAACTAGCGGGACCGGGGAGCTGTTTTTT.

V and J are TRBV24-1 and TRBJ2-1, with D unresolved. The CDR3 covers 12 residues. Germline CDR1 and CDR2: KGHDR and SFDVKD. V was cut by 6 bases and J by 5 bases, with 7 bases left in between. CDR3 sequence (DNA): TGTGCCACCAGTCGCCGCGACAATGAGCAGTTCTTC. Protein product: CATSRRDNEQFF.

This clone appeared once. V is TRBV29-1 and J is TRBJ1-2, with a possible D match to TRBD1 (6 bases). Per the germline V gene, CDR1 is SQVTM and CDR2 is ANQGSEA. Trimming cost V 5 bases and J 3 bases, with 16 bases left between them. There are 14 residues in the CDR3. CDR3 region: CSVTGGGLYYGYTF. The CDR3 DNA reads TGCAGCGTTACGGGGGGCGGATTGTACTATGGCTACACCTTC.

The chain links TRBV3-1 (or the pseudogene TRBV3-2) to TRBJ2-1; D might be TRBD2 (6 bases). Germline CDR1 and CDR2: LGHDT and YNNKEL (reference sequence). The CDR3 totals 16 residues. V lost 1 base to trimming and J lost 3 bases, with 13 bases between them. Here the CDR3 reads CASSQVWEEGYNEQFF. In DNA, the CDR3 is TGTGCCAGCAGCCAAGTGTGGGAGGAGGGCTACAATGAGCAGTTCTTC.

Points on this clone: The same CDR3 is also encoded by other DNA sequences in this sample. V and J are TRBV10-3 and TRBJ1-4; TRBD1 might be the D (5 bases). The germline gives CDR1 ENHRY, CDR2 SYGVKD. Trimming pared 0 bases from V and 6 bases from J, leaving 11 bases between. CDR3 length: 15 amino acids. The CDR3 nucleotides are TGTGCCATCAGTGAGTCAAAGGGGCAGGATGAAAAACTGTTTTTT. Translating gives CAISESKGQDEKLFF.

The J gene is TRBJ2-2, the V gene TRBV21-1; the table's D call, TRBD1, was not checked against the DNA. TRBV21-1 is annotated as a pseudogene. The CDR3 totals 17 residues. CDR3 DNA: TGTGCCAGCAGCAAAGCGCATGACGACAGCAACACCGGGGAGCTGTTTTTT. Amino acids: CASSKAHDDSNTGELFF.

This chain joins TRBV5-1 and TRBJ2-5; maybe TRBD2 (6 bases). Trimming stripped 5 bases from V and 5 bases from J, with 16 bases between. Germline V gene sequence: CDR1 SGHRS, CDR2 YFSETQ. The CDR3 sequence is 14 residues long. The CDR3 is CASSQTGAGETQYF. In nucleotides, the CDR3 is TGCGCCAGCAGTCAAACGGGAGCGGGTGAGACCCAGTACTTC.

The chain carries TRBV11-2 and TRBJ2-1; 14 positions match TRBD2. The V gene's germline CDR1 is SGHAT and CDR2 FQNNGV. V trimming: 5 bases; J trimming: 4 bases; junction bases outside the gene matches: 10. The CDR3 is made up of 18 amino acids. The chain's CDR3 is CASSHLRLAGGKYNEQFF. CDR3 sequence (DNA): TGTGCCAGCAGCCACCTTCGACTAGCGGGGGGGAAATACAATGAGCAGTTCTTC.

In DNA form, the CDR3 reads TGTGCCACCAGCACCCTCACTAGCGATCGAGAGACCCAGTACTTC. Translated, it gives CATSTLTSDRETQYF. The rearrangement joins TRBV15 to TRBJ2-5; 7 bases line up with TRBD2. Trimming cost V 4 bases and J 4 bases; bases outside gene matches: 9. This CDR3 is built from 15 residues. CDR1 LNHNV and CDR2 YYDKDF come from the germline V gene (reference sequence).